This TCR beta chain was profiled in a study of response to subunit inactivated influenza vaccine. Ten or more counts support this clonotype. TCRdb re-analysed the RT-PCR reads in MiXCR, keeping a single row per CDR3 protein. The repertoire holds 550,000 to 650,000 distinct CDR3 sequences, about 11% seen once, with about 10% in the top ten. The sequencing used PBMCs from blood, collected on the day of vaccination. This clonotype was obtained from a man in his forties or fifties who received an inactivated influenza vaccine.

Here the CDR3 DNA reads TGTGCCAGCAGCTTCCTGGAAGCGGCAGATACGCAGTATTTT. This sequence encodes CASSFLEAADTQYF. The chain employs TRBV5-6 and TRBJ2-3; tentatively, D is TRBD2 (5 bases). Germline loops: CDR1 SGHDT, CDR2 YYEEEE. This CDR3 comprises 14 residues. V lost 2 bases and J 4 bases, leaving 11 bases between the germline ends.